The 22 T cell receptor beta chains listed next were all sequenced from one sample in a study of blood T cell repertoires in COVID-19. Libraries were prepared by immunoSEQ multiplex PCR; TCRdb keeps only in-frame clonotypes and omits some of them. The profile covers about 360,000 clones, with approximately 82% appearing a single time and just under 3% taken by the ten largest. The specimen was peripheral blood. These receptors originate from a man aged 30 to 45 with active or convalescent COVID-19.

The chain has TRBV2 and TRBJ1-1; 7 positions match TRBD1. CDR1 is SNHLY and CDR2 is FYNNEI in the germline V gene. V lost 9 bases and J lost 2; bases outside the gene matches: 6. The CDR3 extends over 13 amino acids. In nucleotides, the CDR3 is TGTGCCAGTGGGACAGCCAGAAACACTGAAGCTTTCTTT. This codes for CASGTARNTEAFF.

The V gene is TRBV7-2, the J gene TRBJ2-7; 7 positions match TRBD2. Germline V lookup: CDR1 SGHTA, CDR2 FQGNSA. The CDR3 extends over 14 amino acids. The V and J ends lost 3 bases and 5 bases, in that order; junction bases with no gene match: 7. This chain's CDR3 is CASSFSGTANEQYF. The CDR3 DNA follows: TGTGCCAGCAGCTTCAGCGGGACCGCGAACGAGCAGTACTTC.

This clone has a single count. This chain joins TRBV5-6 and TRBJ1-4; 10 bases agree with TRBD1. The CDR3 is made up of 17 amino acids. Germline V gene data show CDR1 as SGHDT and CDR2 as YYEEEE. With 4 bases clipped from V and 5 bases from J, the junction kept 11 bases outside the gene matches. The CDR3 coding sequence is TGTGCCAGCAGCCACACCCCCGACAGGGGGCGGAATGAAAAACTGTTTTTT. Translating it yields CASSHTPDRGRNEKLFF.

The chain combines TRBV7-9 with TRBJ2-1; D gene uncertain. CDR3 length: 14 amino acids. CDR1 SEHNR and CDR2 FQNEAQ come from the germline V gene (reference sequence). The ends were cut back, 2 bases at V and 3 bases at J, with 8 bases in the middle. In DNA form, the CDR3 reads TGTGCCAGCAGCTTAAGACTGATCTACAATGAGCAGTTCTTC. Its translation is CASSLRLIYNEQFF.

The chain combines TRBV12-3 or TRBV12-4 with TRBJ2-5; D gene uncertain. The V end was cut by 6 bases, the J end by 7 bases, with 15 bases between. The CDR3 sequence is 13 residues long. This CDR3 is CASSLSPSRTQYF. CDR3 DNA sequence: TGTGCCAGCAGCTTATCCCCCTCCCGGACCCAGTACTTC.

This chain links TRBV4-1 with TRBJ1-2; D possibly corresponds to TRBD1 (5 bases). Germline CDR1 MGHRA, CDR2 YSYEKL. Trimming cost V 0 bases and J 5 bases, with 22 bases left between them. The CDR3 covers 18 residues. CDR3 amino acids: CASSQDWPEGRGLYGYTF. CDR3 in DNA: TGCGCCAGCAGCCAAGATTGGCCCGAGGGGAGGGGACTATATGGCTACACCTTC.

CDR3 in DNA: TGTGCCAGCAGTTACTCTCTCAGGGGGCAGTCCGGGGAGCTGTTTTTT. Translation gives CASSYSLRGQSGELFF. The rearrangement uses TRBV6-2 or TRBV6-3 and TRBJ2-2; TRBD1 agrees at 8 bases. The CDR3 has 16 amino acids. The ends lost 0 bases at V and 6 bases at J; junction bases unmatched: 6. Germline V CDR1 and CDR2: MNHEY, SVGEGT.

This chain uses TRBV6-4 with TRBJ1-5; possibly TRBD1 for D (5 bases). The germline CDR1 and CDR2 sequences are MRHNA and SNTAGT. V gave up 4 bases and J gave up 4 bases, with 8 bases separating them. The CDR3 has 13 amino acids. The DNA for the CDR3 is TGTGCCAGCAGTGCAGGGACTAATCAGCCCCAGCATTTT. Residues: CASSAGTNQPQHF.

The CDR3 DNA reads as TGTGCCAGCAACCGACAGGGGAATCAGCCCCAGCATTTT. It specifies CASNRQGNQPQHF. The rearrangement uses TRBV2 and TRBJ1-5; 8 bases match TRBD1. The germline gives CDR1 SNHLY, CDR2 FYNNEI. J lost 4 bases, V lost 7 bases, and 3 bases had no gene match. There are 13 residues in the CDR3.

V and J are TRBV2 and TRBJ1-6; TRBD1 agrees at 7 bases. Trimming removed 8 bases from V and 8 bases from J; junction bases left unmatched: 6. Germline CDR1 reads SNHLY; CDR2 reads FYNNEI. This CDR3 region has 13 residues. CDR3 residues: CASQGGADSPLHF. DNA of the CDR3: TGTGCCAGCCAGGGGGGCGCAGATTCACCCCTCCACTTT.

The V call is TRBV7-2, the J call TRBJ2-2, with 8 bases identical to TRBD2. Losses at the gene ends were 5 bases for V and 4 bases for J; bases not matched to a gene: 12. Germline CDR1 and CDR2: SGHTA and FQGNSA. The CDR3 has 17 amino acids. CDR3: CASSLRGTRAVTGELFF. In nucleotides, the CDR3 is TGTGCCAGCAGCCTAAGGGGGACTAGAGCTGTCACCGGGGAGCTGTTTTTT.

CDR3 in amino acids: CASSERRQGAGQPQHF. The CDR3 region has the DNA TGTGCCAGCAGTGAACGTCGGCAGGGGGCTGGTCAGCCCCAGCATTTT. The chain employs TRBV6-1 and TRBJ1-5, with 8 bases lining up with TRBD1. V shed 2 bases, J shed 6 bases, and the junction held 9 bases outside the gene matches. CDR1 MNHNS and CDR2 SASEGT come from the germline V gene. The CDR3 consists of 16 residues.

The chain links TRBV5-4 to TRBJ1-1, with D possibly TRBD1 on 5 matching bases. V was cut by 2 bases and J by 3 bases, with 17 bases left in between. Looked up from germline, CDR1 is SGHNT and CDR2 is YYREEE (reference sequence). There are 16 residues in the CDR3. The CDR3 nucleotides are TGTGCCAGCAGCTTCGGGAAAAGGGGAGGGTACACTGAAGCTTTCTTT. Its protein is CASSFGKRGGYTEAFF.

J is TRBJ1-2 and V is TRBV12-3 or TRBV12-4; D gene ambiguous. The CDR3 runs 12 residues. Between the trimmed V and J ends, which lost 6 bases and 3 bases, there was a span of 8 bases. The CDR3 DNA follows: TGTGCCAGCAGCCTAAACGACTATGGCTACACCTTC. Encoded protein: CASSLNDYGYTF.

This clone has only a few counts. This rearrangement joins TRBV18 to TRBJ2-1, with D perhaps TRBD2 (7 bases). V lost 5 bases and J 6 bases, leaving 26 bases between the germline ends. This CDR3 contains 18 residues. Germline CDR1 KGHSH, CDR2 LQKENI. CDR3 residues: CASSTSPGLRGTPNEQFF. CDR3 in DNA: TGTGCCAGCTCAACATCCCCTGGTCTGCGGGGGACACCCAATGAGCAGTTCTTC.

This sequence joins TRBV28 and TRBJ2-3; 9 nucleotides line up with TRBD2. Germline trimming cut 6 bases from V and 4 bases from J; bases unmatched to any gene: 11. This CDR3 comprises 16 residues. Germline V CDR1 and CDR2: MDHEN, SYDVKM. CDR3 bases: TGTGCCAGCAGCCTAGCGGGACCTCCCCCGTCAGATACGCAGTATTTT. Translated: CASSLAGPPPSDTQYF.

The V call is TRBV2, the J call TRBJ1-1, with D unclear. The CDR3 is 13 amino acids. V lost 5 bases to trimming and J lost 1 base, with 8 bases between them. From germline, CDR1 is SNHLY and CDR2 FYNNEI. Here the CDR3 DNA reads TGTGCCAGCAGTCTGGCAGGGAACACTGAAGCTTTCTTT. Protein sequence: CASSLAGNTEAFF. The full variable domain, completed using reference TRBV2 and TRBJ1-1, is EPEVTQTPSHQVTQMGQEVILRCVPISNHLYFYWYRQILGQKVEFLVSFYNNEISEKSEIFDDQFSVERPDGSNFTLKIRSTKLEDSAMYFCASSLAGNTEAFFGQGTRLTVV.

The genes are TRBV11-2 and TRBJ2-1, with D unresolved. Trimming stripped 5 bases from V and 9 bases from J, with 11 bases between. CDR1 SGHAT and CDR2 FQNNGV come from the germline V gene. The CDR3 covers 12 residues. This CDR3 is CASSLTLAEQFF. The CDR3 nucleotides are TGTGCCAGCAGCCTCACCTTGGCTGAGCAGTTCTTC. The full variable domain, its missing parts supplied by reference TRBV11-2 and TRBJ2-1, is EAGVAQSPRYKIIEKRQSVAFWCNPISGHATLYWYQQILGQGPKLLIQFQNNGVVDDSQLPKDRFSAERLKGVDSTLKIQPAKLEDSAVYLCASSLTLAEQFFGPGTRLTVL.

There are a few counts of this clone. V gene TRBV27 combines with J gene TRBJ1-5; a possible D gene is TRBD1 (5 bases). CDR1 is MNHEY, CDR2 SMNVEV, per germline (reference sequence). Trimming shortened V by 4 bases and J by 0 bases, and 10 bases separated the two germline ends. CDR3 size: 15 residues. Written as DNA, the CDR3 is TGTGCCAGCAGTTCCTGGGGGGATAGCAATCAGCCCCAGCATTTT. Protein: CASSSWGDSNQPQHF.

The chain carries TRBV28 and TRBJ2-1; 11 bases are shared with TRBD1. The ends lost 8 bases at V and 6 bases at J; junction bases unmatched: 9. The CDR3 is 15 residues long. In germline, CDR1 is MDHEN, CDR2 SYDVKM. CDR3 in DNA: TGTGCCAGCCTCACGCGGACAGGGGGCCGCAATGAGCAGTTCTTC. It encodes CASLTRTGGRNEQFF.

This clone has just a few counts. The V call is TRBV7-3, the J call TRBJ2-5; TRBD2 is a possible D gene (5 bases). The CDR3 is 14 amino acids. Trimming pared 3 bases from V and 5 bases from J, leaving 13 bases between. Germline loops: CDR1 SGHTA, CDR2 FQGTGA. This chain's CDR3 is CASSFLGDPETQYF. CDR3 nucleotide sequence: TGTGCCAGCAGCTTTCTCGGGGATCCGGAGACCCAGTACTTC. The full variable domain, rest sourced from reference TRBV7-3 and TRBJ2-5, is GAGVSQTPSNKVTEKGKYVELRCDPISGHTALYWYRQSLGQGPEFLIYFQGTGAADDSGLPNDRFFAVRPEGSVSTLKIQRTERGDSAVYLCASSFLGDPETQYFGPGTRLLVL.

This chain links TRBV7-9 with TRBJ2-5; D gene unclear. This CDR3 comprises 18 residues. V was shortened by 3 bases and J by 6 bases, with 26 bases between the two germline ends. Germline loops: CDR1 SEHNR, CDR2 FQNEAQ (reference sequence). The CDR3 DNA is TGTGCCAGCAGCTTTCCGCCTGGATCACCGGGTCCCACGCAGACCCAGTACTTC. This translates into CASSFPPGSPGPTQTQYF.